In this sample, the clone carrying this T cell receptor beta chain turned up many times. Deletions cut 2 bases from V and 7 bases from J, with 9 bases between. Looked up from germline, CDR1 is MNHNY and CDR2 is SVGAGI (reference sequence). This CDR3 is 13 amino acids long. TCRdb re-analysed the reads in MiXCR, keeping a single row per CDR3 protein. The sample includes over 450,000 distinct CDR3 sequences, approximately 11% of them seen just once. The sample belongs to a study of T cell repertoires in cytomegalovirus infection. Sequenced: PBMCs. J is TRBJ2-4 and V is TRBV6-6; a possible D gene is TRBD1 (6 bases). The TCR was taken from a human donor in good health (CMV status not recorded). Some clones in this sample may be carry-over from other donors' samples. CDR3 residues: CASSYTTGNIQYF. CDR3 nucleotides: TGTGCCAGCAGTTACACAACAGGGAACATTCAGTACTTC.